This T cell receptor (beta chain) came from a study of regulatory T cells in long-lasting Graves disease (dated by TCRdb to the early 2020s). With regard to the full study: Persistent Graves' disease was defined as antithyroid drug treatment for over 5 years with persistently positive TSH receptor autoantibodies. The study was conducted in China and was registered as a clinical trial. A total of some 33 samples were covered by TCR sequencing, comprising some 13 persistent and around 20 newly diagnosed Graves' disease patients. In the clinical cohort, patients with persistent Graves' disease had used antithyroid drugs for an average of approximately eleven years. Persistent Graves' disease patients were compared with newly diagnosed Graves' disease patients by peripheral blood TCR sequencing and RNA sequencing. What the authors observed across the whole study: Only the TCR beta chain was sequenced and analyzed. Preferential use of TRBV28, TRBJ1-2 and TRBJ2-5 was observed in persistent disease, whereas TRBV20-1 and TRBJ2-1 were favored in newly diagnosed disease. The authors acknowledged the small sample size as a limitation that may reduce accuracy. Because the primary lesion, thyroid tissue, could not be accessed, the study looked at peripheral blood alone. Persistent Graves' disease patients showed lower TCR Shannon entropy and fewer highly expanded clones than newly diagnosed patients, suggesting clonal expansion. More public clonotypes were shared among persistent patients (more than 2,500) than among newly diagnosed patients (roughly 1,000).

The CDR3 numbers 18 residues from cysteine through phenylalanine. CDR3 DNA is the only sequence kept; it has 54 bases, read in frame from the first base. V gives up 0 bases and J gives up 0 bases, and the segment between their germline ends measures 17 bases. Per the germline V gene (reference sequence), LGHDT is the CDR1 and YNNKEL is the CDR2. At least ten counts were recorded for this clonotype. It has no known antigen specificity. No much larger clone exists at a distance of one base, and base qualities are not known. The label giving this sample's time point can be read as: persistent/refractory GD, antithyroid drugs over 5 years with positive TRAb. For both TCR sequencing and RNA sequencing, RNA was extracted from PBMCs using TRIzol. The diagnosis of Graves' disease was made according to American Thyroid Association guidelines. Recruitment of patients was carried out at an endocrinology department in Xi'an, China. Each patient gave approximately 8.8 milliliters of peripheral blood, collected in an EDTA anticoagulant tube. Ficoll Paque Plus density gradient separation was used to isolate PBMCs, and no further T cell sorting was performed. An Agilent 2100 Bioanalyzer and agarose gel were used to check RNA quality, while a NanoDrop 2000 measured RNA concentration.

Library generation was performed with multiplex PCR. Sequenced on an Illumina HiSeq 4000. CDR3 regions were amplified by Arm-PCR with iRepertoire HTBI primers to construct TCR beta libraries. Before sequencing, the PCR products went through gel purification. Per the source publication's procedure: A total of roughly 65 TRBV and some 15 TRBJ segments were identified across samples and were used for gene usage analysis of CDR3 amino acid clonotypes. Filtered high-quality paired reads were merged into contigs using COPE and FqMerger. BLAST was used to align contigs to the IMGT TRBV, TRBD and TRBJ reference genes, and CDR3 was defined following IMGT. Highly expanded clones were defined as clonotypes with a frequency above 0.1%. Shannon entropy served as the measure of repertoire diversity, while the Gini coefficient captured V-J evenness. Public clonotypes were defined as clonotypes shared by more than one individual. Clones were called with MiXCR by TCRdb after fastp trimmed the public reads at Q25, and only in-frame beta chains were retained. Every distinct CDR3 protein forms one entry, paired with its most common genes and DNA. It is TCRdb's table, rather than the study itself, that gives the V and J calls and clone size. This sample holds around 400,000 distinct CDR3 sequences; 21% were observed only once. The ten biggest clones cover about 13% of the sample.

The specimen was peripheral blood mononuclear cells (PBMCs), collected when the disease was refractory, from a patient treated with antithyroid drugs. This clonotype was obtained from a female donor with Graves disease. The rearrangement joined TRBV3-1 to TRBJ1-1, with the D segment identity uncertain. The CDR3 loop reads CASSQDRFRIGLNTEAFF. The sequenced DNA: TGTGCCAGCAGCCAAGATAGGTTCAGGATTGGCTTGAACACTGAAGCTTTCTTT.